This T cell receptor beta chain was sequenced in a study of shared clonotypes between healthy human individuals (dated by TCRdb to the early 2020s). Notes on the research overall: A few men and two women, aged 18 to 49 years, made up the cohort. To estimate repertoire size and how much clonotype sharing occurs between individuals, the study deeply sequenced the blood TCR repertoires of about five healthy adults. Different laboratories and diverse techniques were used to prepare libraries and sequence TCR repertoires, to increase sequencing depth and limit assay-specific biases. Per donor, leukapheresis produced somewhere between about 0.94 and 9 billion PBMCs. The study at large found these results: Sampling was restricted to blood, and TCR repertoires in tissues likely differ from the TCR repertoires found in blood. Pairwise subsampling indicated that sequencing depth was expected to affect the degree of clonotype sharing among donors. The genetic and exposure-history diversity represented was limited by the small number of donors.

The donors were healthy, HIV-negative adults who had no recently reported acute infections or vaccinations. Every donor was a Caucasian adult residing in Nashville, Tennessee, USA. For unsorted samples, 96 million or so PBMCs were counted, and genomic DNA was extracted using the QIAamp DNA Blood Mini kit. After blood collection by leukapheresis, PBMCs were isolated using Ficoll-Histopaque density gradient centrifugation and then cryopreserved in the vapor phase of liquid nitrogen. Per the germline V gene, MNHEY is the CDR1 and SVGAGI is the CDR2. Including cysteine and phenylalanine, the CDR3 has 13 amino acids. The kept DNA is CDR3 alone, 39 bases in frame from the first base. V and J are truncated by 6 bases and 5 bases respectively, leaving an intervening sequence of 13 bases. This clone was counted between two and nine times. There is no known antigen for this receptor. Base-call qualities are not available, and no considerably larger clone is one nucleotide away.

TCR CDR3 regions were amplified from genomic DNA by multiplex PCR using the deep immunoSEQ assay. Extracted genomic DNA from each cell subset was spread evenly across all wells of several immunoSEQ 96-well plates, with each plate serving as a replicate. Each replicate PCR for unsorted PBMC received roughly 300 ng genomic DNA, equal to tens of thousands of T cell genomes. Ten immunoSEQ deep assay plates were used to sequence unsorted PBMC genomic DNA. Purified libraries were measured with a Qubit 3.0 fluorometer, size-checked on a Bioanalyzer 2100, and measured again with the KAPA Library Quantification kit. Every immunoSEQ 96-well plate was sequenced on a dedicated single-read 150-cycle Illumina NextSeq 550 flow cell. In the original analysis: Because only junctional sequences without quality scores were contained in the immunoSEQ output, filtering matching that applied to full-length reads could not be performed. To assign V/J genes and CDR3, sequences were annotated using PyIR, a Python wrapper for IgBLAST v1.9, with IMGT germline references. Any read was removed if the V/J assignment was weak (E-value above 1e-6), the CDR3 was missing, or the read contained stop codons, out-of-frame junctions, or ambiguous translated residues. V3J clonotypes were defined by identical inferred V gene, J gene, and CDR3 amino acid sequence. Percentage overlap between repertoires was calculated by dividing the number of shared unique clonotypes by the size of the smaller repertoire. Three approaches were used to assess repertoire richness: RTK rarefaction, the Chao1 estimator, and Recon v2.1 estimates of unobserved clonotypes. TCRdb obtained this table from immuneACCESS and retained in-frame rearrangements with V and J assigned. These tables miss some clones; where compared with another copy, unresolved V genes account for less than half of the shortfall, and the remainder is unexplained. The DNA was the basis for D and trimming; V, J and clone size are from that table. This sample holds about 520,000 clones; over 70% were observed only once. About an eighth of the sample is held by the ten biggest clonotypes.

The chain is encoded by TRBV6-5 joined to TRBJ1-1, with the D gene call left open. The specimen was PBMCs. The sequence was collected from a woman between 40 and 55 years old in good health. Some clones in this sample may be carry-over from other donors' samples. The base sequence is TGTGCCAGCAGAAGACACCGCCGGACTGAAGCTTTCTTT. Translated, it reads CASRRHRRTEAFF.